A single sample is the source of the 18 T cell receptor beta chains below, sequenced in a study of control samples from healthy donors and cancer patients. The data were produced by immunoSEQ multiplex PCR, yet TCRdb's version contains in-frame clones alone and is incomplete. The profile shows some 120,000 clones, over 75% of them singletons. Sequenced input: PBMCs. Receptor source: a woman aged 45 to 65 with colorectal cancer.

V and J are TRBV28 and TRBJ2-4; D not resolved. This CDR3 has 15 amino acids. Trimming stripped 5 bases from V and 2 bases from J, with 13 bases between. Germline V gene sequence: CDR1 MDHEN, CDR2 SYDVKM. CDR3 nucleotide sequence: TGTGCCAGCAGTACTTATGACACATCCAAAAACATTCAGTACTTC. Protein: CASSTYDTSKNIQYF. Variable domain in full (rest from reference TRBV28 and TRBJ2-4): DVKVTQSSRYLVKRTGEKVFLECVQDMDHENMFWYRQDPGLGLRLIYFSYDVKMKEKGDIPEGYSVSREKKERFSLILESASTNQTSMYLCASSTYDTSKNIQYFGAGTRLSVL.

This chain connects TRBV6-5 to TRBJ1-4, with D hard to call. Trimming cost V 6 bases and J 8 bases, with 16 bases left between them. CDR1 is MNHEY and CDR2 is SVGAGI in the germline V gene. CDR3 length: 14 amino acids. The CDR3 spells CASRADGVGEKLFF. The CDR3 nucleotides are TGTGCCAGCAGAGCCGATGGGGTTGGAGAAAAACTGTTTTTT.

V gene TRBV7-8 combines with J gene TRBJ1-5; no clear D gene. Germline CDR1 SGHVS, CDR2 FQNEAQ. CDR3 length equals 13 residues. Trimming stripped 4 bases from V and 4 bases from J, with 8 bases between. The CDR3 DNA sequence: TGTGCCAGCAGCTCCGACCCTAATCAGCCCCAGCATTTT. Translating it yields CASSSDPNQPQHF.

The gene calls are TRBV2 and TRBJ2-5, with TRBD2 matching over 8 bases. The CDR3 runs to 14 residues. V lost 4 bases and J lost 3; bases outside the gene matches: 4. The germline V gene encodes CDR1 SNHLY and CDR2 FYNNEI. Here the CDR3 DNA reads TGTGCCAGCAGTGGCACTAGCGGAAAAGAGACCCAGTACTTC. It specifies CASSGTSGKETQYF.

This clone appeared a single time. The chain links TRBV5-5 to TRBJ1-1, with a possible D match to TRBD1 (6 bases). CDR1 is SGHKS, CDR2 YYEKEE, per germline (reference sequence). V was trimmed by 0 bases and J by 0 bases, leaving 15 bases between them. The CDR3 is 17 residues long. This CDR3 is CASSLDRARKVNTEAFF. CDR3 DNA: TGTGCCAGCAGCTTGGACAGGGCCCGAAAGGTGAACACTGAAGCTTTCTTT. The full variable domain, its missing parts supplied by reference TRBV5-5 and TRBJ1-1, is DAGVTQSPTHLIKTRGQQVTLRCSPISGHKSVSWYQQVLGQGPQFIFQYYEKEERGRGNFPDRFSARQFPNYSSELNVNALLLGDSALYLCASSLDRARKVNTEAFFGQGTRLTVV.

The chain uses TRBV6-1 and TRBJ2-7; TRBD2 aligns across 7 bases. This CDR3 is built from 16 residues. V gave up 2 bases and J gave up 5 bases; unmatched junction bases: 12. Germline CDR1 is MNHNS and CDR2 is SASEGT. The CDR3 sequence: CASSERGGRTANEQYF. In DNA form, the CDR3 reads TGTGCCAGCAGTGAACGGGGCGGGAGAACCGCCAACGAGCAGTACTTC.

CDR3 in amino acids: CASRLRGTTEAFF. The CDR3, as DNA: TGTGCCAGCAGACTGAGGGGGACCACTGAAGCTTTCTTT. The genes are TRBV6-5 and TRBJ1-1, with TRBD1 as a possible D gene (6 bases). Germline CDR1 and CDR2: MNHEY and SVGAGI. The CDR3 has 13 residues. V dropped 6 bases and J dropped 4 bases, with 12 bases sitting between them.

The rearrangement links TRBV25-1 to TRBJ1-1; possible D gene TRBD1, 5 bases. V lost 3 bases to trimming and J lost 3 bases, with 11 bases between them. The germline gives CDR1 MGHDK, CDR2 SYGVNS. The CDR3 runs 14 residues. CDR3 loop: CASSDWGGYTEAFF. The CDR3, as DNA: TGTGCCAGCAGTGATTGGGGCGGGTACACTGAAGCTTTCTTT.

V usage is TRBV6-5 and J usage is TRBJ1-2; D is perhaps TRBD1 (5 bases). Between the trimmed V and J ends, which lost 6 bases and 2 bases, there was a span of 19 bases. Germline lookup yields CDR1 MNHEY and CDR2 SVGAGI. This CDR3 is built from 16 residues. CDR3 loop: CASSYDRVTLNYGYTF. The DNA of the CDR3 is TGTGCCAGCAGCTACGACAGAGTAACTTTGAACTATGGCTACACCTTC.

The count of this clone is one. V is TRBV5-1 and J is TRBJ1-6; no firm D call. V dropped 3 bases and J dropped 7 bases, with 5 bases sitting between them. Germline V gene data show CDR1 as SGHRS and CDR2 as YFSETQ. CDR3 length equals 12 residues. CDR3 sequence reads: CASSSNNSPLHF. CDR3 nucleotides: TGCGCCAGCAGCTCAAACAATTCACCCCTCCACTTT. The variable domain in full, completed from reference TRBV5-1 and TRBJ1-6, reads KAGVTQTPRYLIKTRGQQVTLSCSPISGHRSVSWYQQTPGQGLQFLFEYFSETQRNKGNFPGRFSGRQFSNSRSEMNVSTLELGDSALYLCASSSNNSPLHFGNGTRLTVT.

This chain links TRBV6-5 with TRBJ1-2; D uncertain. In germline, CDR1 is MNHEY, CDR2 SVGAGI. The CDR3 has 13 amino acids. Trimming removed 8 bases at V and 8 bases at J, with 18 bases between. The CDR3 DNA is TGTGCCAGCCAGTCTAATCAGAGGGCGGGCTACACCTTC. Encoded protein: CASQSNQRAGYTF.

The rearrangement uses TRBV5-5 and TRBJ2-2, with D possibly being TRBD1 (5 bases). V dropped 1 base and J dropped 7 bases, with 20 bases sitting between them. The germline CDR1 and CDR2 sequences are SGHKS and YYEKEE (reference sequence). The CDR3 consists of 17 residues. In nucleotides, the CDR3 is TGTGCCAGCAGCTTGAGTATGCTCCGGACCAGGGACGGGGAGCTGTTTTTT. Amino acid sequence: CASSLSMLRTRDGELFF.

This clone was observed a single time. CDR3 DNA sequence: TGTGCCAGCAGCTTAGGCCCGACAGTTCAAGAGACCCAGTACTTC. It specifies CASSLGPTVQETQYF. The chain combines TRBV11-2 with TRBJ2-5, with a possible D match to TRBD1 (5 bases). The CDR3 contains 15 residues. Germline V lookup: CDR1 SGHAT, CDR2 FQNNGV. V was pared by 1 base and J by 2 bases, with 11 bases between.

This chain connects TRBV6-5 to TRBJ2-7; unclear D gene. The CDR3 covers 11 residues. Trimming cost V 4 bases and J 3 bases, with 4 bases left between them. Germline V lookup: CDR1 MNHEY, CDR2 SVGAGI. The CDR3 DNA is TGTGCCAGCAGTTTCAACTACGAGCAGTACTTC. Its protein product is CASSFNYEQYF.

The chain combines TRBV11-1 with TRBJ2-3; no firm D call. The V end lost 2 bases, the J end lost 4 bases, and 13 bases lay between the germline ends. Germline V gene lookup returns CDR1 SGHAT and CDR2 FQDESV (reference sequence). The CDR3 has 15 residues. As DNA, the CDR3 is TGTGCCAGCAGCTTAACCGCAGAAACGGCAGATACGCAGTATTTT. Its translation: CASSLTAETADTQYF.

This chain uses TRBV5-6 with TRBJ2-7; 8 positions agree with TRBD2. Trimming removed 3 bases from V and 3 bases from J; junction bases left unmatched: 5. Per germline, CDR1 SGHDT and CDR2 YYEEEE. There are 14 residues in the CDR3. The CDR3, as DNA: TGTGCCAGCAGCTCCACGGGAGGGAACTACGAGCAGTACTTC. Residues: CASSSTGGNYEQYF.

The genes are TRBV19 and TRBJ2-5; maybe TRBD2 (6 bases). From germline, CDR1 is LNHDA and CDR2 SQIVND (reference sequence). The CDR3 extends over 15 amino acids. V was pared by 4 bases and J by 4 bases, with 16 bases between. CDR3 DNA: TGTGCCAGTAGTAGGACCGGGACTCCATTAGAGACCCAGTACTTC. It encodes CASSRTGTPLETQYF. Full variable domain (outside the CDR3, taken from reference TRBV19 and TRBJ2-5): DGGITQSPKYLFRKEGQNVTLSCEQNLNHDAMYWYRQDPGQGLRLIYYSQIVNDFQKGDIAEGYSVSREKKESFPLTVTSAQKNPTAFYLCASSRTGTPLETQYFGPGTRLLVL.

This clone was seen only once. Here the CDR3 reads CASSHPRGGVGGNEQFF. The CDR3 DNA reads TGTGCCAGCAGCCATCCCCGCGGGGGAGTAGGCGGTAATGAGCAGTTCTTC. This sequence joins TRBV11-2 and TRBJ2-1, with TRBD2 matching 7 bases. Germline lookup yields CDR1 SGHAT and CDR2 FQNNGV. The CDR3 has 17 residues. Trimming cost V 5 bases and J 7 bases; bases outside gene matches: 17. Combining the CDR3 with reference TRBV11-2 and TRBJ2-1 gives the whole variable domain EAGVAQSPRYKIIEKRQSVAFWCNPISGHATLYWYQQILGQGPKLLIQFQNNGVVDDSQLPKDRFSAERLKGVDSTLKIQPAKLEDSAVYLCASSHPRGGVGGNEQFFGPGTRLTVL.